These 30 T cell receptor beta chains came from one sample sequenced in a study of spatial heterogeneity in lung cancer. Each CDR3 protein gets one entry after TCRdb re-called the 5' RACE reads with MiXCR. Of 4,500 to 6,500 distinct CDR3 sequences listed, 13% were seen once; the top ten hold just over 20%. As for time point: sample taken at primary tumor resection. Sequencing was performed on normal lung tissue next to the tumor, taken at surgery. The receptor source for this set is a female donor with early-stage non-small cell lung cancer.

This clonotype was observed many times. The chain employs TRBV7-2 and TRBJ2-1, with 8 bases matching TRBD2. This CDR3 spans 15 amino acids. CDR1 and CDR2 from the germline V gene are SGHTA and FQGNSA. Trimming cost V 1 base and J 8 bases; bases outside gene matches: 7. The CDR3 spells CASSLVASGWDEQFF. CDR3 nucleotide sequence: TGTGCCAGCAGCTTAGTTGCTAGCGGGTGGGATGAGCAGTTCTTC.

Relative to its sample, this clonotype is medium-sized. The gene calls are TRBV6-5 and TRBJ1-4; possible D gene TRBD1, 5 bases. Trimming shortened V by 3 bases and J by 8 bases, and 10 bases separated the two germline ends. Germline CDR1 is MNHEY and CDR2 is SVGAGI. This CDR3 has 13 amino acids. The CDR3 DNA reads TGTGCCAGCAGTTATTTAGGGGCAGAAAAACTGTTTTTT. This translates into CASSYLGAEKLFF.

As regards this clonotype: Germline and junction disagree at one end, which may indicate a read error. This chain links TRBV6-2 or TRBV6-3 with TRBJ2-2; perhaps TRBD2 as D (5 bases). The CDR3 has 16 amino acids. The germline CDR1 and CDR2 sequences are MNHEY and SVGEGT. CDR3 region: CASSYSMGVSTEELFF. CDR3 nucleotide sequence: TGTGCCAGCAGTTACTCCATGGGAGTCTCCACCGAGGAGCTGTTTTTT.

This clonotype counts as medium-sized. The chain combines TRBV6-6 with TRBJ1-5, with D possibly being TRBD1 (5 bases). In germline, CDR1 is MNHNY, CDR2 SVGAGI (reference sequence). The ends were cut back, 7 bases at V and 1 base at J, with 8 bases in the middle. The CDR3 runs to 13 residues. CDR3 DNA: TGTGCCAGCATGGCAGGGAGCAATCAGCCCCAGCATTTT. It is translated as CASMAGSNQPQHF.

Sample share makes this clonotype medium-sized. The V call is TRBV12-3 or TRBV12-4, the J call TRBJ1-1; no reliable D call. V lost 10 bases, J lost 3 bases, and 12 bases lay in between. The CDR3 consists of 12 residues. The CDR3 nucleotides are TGTGCCACCTATCGGGTGGACACTGAAGCTTTCTTT. Translation: CATYRVDTEAFF.

This clonotype was recorded at least ten times. V is TRBV28 and J is TRBJ2-1; D remains unclear. Germline assignment: CDR1 MDHEN and CDR2 SYDVKM. V shed 3 bases and J shed 9 bases, with 9 bases lying between them. The CDR3 consists of 12 residues. In DNA form, the CDR3 reads TGTGCCAGCAGTTTTCCCTTTCGTGAGCAGTTCTTC. It specifies CASSFPFREQFF.

This clonotype was counted at least ten times. V and J are TRBV6-5 and TRBJ2-2, with D possibly TRBD2 on 6 matching bases. The V end lost 6 bases, the J end lost 4 bases, and 15 bases lay between the germline ends. Germline V gives CDR1 MNHEY, CDR2 SVGAGI. The CDR3 contains 15 residues. The chain's CDR3 is CASSLGAGSTGELFF. The DNA of the CDR3 is TGTGCCAGCAGCCTCGGAGCCGGGAGCACCGGGGAGCTGTTTTTT.

By share, this clonotype counts as medium-sized. V and J are TRBV7-2 and TRBJ2-1; TRBD2 aligns across 10 bases. Germline V gene sequence: CDR1 SGHTA, CDR2 FQGNSA. Germline trimming cut 2 bases from V and 9 bases from J; bases unmatched to any gene: 4. CDR3 length: 14 residues. The CDR3 bases are TGTGCCAGCAGCTTATTACTAGCGGGGCGTGAGCAGTTCTTC. Its translation: CASSLLLAGREQFF.

This clonotype came up many times. CDR3 region: CVIIQGTQYF. The CDR3 DNA reads as TGTGTCATCATACAGGGGACCCAGTACTTC. The chain carries TRBV7-9 and TRBJ2-5, with D perhaps matching TRBD1 (6 bases). Looked up from germline, CDR1 is SEHNR and CDR2 is FQNEAQ (reference sequence). This CDR3 is 10 amino acids long. Full variable domain (outside the CDR3, taken from reference TRBV7-9 and TRBJ2-5): DTGVSQNPRHKITKRGQNVTFRCDPISEHNRLYWYRQTLGQGPEFLTYFQNEAQLEKSRLLSDRFSAERPKGSFSTLEIQRTEQGDSAMYLCVIIQGTQYFGPGTRLLVL.

Sample share makes this clonotype medium-sized. J is TRBJ1-2 and V is TRBV11-2; a possible D gene is TRBD1 (5 bases). Germline V gene data show CDR1 as SGHAT and CDR2 as FQNNGV. CDR3 length equals 15 residues. V was trimmed by 0 bases and J by 4 bases, leaving 12 bases between them. CDR3 in amino acids: CASSLDVNQGYGYTF. In DNA, the CDR3 is TGTGCCAGCAGCTTAGATGTGAACCAGGGCTATGGCTACACCTTC.

This clonotype is judged medium-sized. The CDR3 loop reads CAIRGTGGRSWNTIYF. CDR3 DNA sequence: TGTGCCATCAGAGGGACAGGGGGACGCTCTTGGAACACCATATATTTT. The V and J genes are TRBV10-3 and TRBJ1-3, with 11 nucleotides matching TRBD1. Germline V gene data show CDR1 as ENHRY and CDR2 as SYGVKD. CDR3 length: 16 amino acids. The trim removed 6 bases at V and 7 bases at J, leaving 11 bases unmatched.

This clonotype counts as medium-sized. The gene calls are TRBV5-6 and TRBJ2-5; TRBD1 aligns across 7 bases. The trim removed 4 bases at V and 2 bases at J, leaving 20 bases unmatched. This CDR3 contains 19 residues. Germline V lookup: CDR1 SGHDT, CDR2 YYEEEE. CDR3 nucleotides: TGTGCCAGCAGCCAAAAACAGGGGCAGGGGAGTTGGGCGCAAGAGACCCAGTACTTC. Translated, it gives CASSQKQGQGSWAQETQYF.

This clonotype has more than one count but fewer than ten. The chain couples TRBV7-2 to TRBJ2-5, with TRBD2 matching 10 bases. After removal of 0 bases from V and 5 bases from J, the junction contained 6 bases not matched to a gene. The CDR3 extends over 16 amino acids. Germline V CDR1 and CDR2: SGHTA, FQGNSA. The CDR3, as DNA: TGTGCCAGCAGCTTAGCGAGCGGGGGGGCCGGGGAGACCCAGTACTTC. Translation gives CASSLASGGAGETQYF.

This sequence joins TRBV7-9 and TRBJ2-7, with 10 bases matching TRBD2. Germline V gives CDR1 SEHNR, CDR2 FQNEAQ (reference sequence). The CDR3 is made up of 15 amino acids. With V trimmed by 7 bases and J by 3 bases, 9 bases remained unmatched. The DNA for the CDR3 is TGTGCCAGCACCTCGAGCGGGAGGGCCATCTACGAGCAGTACTTC. It specifies CASTSSGRAIYEQYF.

By sample share, this clonotype is large. The genes are TRBV5-5 and TRBJ2-5; D is uncertain. The V gene's germline CDR1 is SGHKS and CDR2 YYEKEE (reference sequence). This CDR3 comprises 16 residues. The ends were cut back, 0 bases at V and 0 bases at J, with 12 bases in the middle. CDR3 sequence: CASSLESFLDQETQYF. The CDR3 DNA follows: TGTGCCAGCAGCTTGGAGTCGTTTCTAGACCAAGAGACCCAGTACTTC.

Regarding this clonotype: Here the CDR3 omits its conserved ending phenylalanine or tryptophan, so a read error is the likely source. The chain recombines TRBV27 with TRBJ2-1, with D possibly being TRBD1 (5 bases). The V gene's germline CDR1 is MNHEY and CDR2 SMNVEV (reference sequence). The CDR3 consists of 15 residues. Trimming took 1 base from V and 1 from J, leaving 8 bases between them. Written as DNA, the CDR3 is TGTGCCAGCAGTTTATTAGGGGCGTCCTACAATGAGCAGTTCATC. It specifies CASSLLGASYNEQFI.

This clonotype was seen repeatedly, ten times or more. The chain couples TRBV19 to TRBJ1-5, with D possibly TRBD1 on 5 matching bases. Germline V gene data show CDR1 as LNHDA and CDR2 as SQIVND (reference sequence). The ends were cut back, 5 bases at V and 7 bases at J, with 15 bases in the middle. The CDR3 contains 14 residues. CDR3 bases: TGTGCCAGTAGTTTTGCAGGGAATAGGCAGCCCCAGCATTTT. It codes for CASSFAGNRQPQHF.

This clonotype was detected ten times or more. The gene calls are TRBV7-9 and TRBJ1-5; D uncertain. Trimming cost V 8 bases and J 5 bases, with 10 bases left between them. This CDR3 has 12 residues. Germline assignment: CDR1 SEHNR and CDR2 FQNEAQ (reference sequence). In DNA, the CDR3 is TGTGCCAGCGCAAGAGAAGATCAGCCCCAGCATTTT. Protein: CASAREDQPQHF.

This clonotype came up a few times. This chain uses TRBV19 with TRBJ2-3; 8 bases match TRBD2. The trim removed 10 bases at V and 4 bases at J, leaving 10 bases unmatched. The CDR3 runs 14 residues. Germline V CDR1 and CDR2: LNHDA, SQIVND (reference sequence). Written as DNA, the CDR3 is TGTGCCACCCAGCCGGGAGGGTGGGCAGATACGCAGTATTTT. Encoded protein: CATQPGGWADTQYF. Based on the CDR3 plus reference TRBV19 and TRBJ2-3, the full variable domain is DGGITQSPKYLFRKEGQNVTLSCEQNLNHDAMYWYRQDPGQGLRLIYYSQIVNDFQKGDIAEGYSVSREKKESFPLTVTSAQKNPTAFYLCATQPGGWADTQYFGPGTRLTVL.

This clonotype is medium-sized (0.01 to 0.1%) in the sample. V is TRBV5-1 and J is TRBJ1-1; TRBD1 agrees at 7 bases. Germline V CDR1 and CDR2: SGHRS, YFSETQ. V was clipped by 5 bases and J by 0 bases; unmatched bases: 7. This CDR3 is built from 15 residues. CDR3 nucleotide sequence: TGCGCCAGCAGTGAGGGGGCGACGATGAACACTGAAGCTTTCTTT. This sequence encodes CASSEGATMNTEAFF.

The rearrangement joins TRBV20-1 to TRBJ1-2, with 12 positions matching TRBD1. The CDR3 is 15 amino acids. Germline CDR1 and CDR2: DFQATT and SNEGSKA (reference sequence). V shed 6 bases and J 5 bases; nucleotides not matched to a gene: 10. The CDR3 nucleotides read TGCAGTGCGGATACCCGGGACAGGGGGCGTTATGGCTACACCTTC. Protein: CSADTRDRGRYGYTF.

A note on this clonotype: This clone may be a read error of a much larger clone one base away. The chain uses TRBV7-6 and TRBJ2-2, with TRBD1 matching 7 bases. The germline gives CDR1 SGHVS, CDR2 FNYEAQ. This CDR3 spans 15 amino acids. As DNA, the CDR3 is TGTGTCAGCAGCTCCGGGACAGCGTTCACCGGGGAGCTGTTTTTT. It yields the protein CVSSSGTAFTGELFF.

This clonotype is classed as medium-sized. This chain joins TRBV20-1 and TRBJ2-5; 9 bases align to TRBD2. The CDR3 spans 11 residues. V was pared by 6 bases and J by 5 bases, with 1 base of the junction left unmatched. CDR1 DFQATT and CDR2 SNEGSKA come from the germline V gene (reference sequence). This CDR3 reads CSALAGETQYF. The CDR3 DNA is TGCAGTGCCCTAGCGGGGGAGACCCAGTACTTC.

This clonotype has a count of ten or more. The rearrangement joins TRBV27 to TRBJ1-3; no firm D call. Germline lookup yields CDR1 MNHEY and CDR2 SMNVEV (reference sequence). V was trimmed by 3 bases and J by 2 bases, leaving 5 bases between them. The CDR3 runs to 13 residues. CDR3 DNA sequence: TGTGCCAGCAGTTTGTTGGCTGGAAACACCATATATTTT. This sequence encodes CASSLLAGNTIYF.

The J gene is TRBJ2-1, the V gene TRBV12-3 or TRBV12-4, with a weak D call TRBD2 (5 bases). V was cut by 7 bases and J by 0 bases, with 10 bases left in between. The CDR3 consists of 14 residues. In DNA form, the CDR3 reads TGTGCCAGCACCACGGGGAGCTCCTACAATGAGCAGTTCTTC. It is translated as CASTTGSSYNEQFF.

This chain connects TRBV19 to TRBJ1-5; D call uncertain. CDR1 is LNHDA and CDR2 is SQIVND in the germline V gene (reference sequence). Trimming removed 1 base at V and 3 bases at J, with 7 bases between. The CDR3 extends over 14 amino acids. This CDR3 reads CASSIGTNNQPQHF. The CDR3 DNA sequence: TGTGCCAGTAGTATAGGGACGAACAATCAGCCCCAGCATTTT.

This clonotype occurred a few times. In DNA form, the CDR3 reads TGTGCCAGCAACAACCCAGGGACCCTGAGCTCCTACAATGAGCAGTTCTTC. Protein product: CASNNPGTLSSYNEQFF. This rearrangement joins TRBV5-4 to TRBJ2-1; either TRBD1 or TRBD2 may supply D (5 bases each). The V end lost 6 bases, the J end lost 0 bases, and 19 bases lay between the germline ends. Per the germline V gene, CDR1 is SGHNT and CDR2 is YYREEE (reference sequence). The CDR3 loop spans 17 amino acids.

In this sample, this clonotype is medium-sized. The chain combines TRBV7-9 with TRBJ1-1; D is ambiguous. Germline values: CDR1 SEHNR, CDR2 FQNEAQ (reference sequence). The ends were cut back, 4 bases at V and 3 bases at J, with 12 bases in the middle. The CDR3 is made up of 14 amino acids. The CDR3 DNA reads TGTGCCAGCAGCTCAAACACTTTCGACACTGAAGCTTTCTTT. Protein sequence: CASSSNTFDTEAFF.

Concerning this clonotype itself: A read error may account for a junction end that differs from germline. The V and J genes are TRBV4-2 and TRBJ2-1; 7 positions match TRBD2. CDR3 size: 15 residues. CDR1 is LGHNA and CDR2 is YNFKEQ in the germline V gene. Here the CDR3 reads CASIQERGDYDEQFF. The CDR3 DNA reads TGTGCCAGCATCCAAGAACGTGGGGACTACGATGAGCAGTTCTTC.

The table lists this clonotype with many counts. This sequence joins TRBV4-3 and TRBJ2-1; tentatively, D is TRBD2 (5 bases). Germline CDR1 reads LGHNA; CDR2 reads YSLEER. This CDR3 is built from 15 residues. Trimming pared 0 bases from V and 9 bases from J, leaving 15 bases between. The CDR3 spells CASSQDADRGSEQFF. DNA of the CDR3: TGCGCCAGCAGCCAAGATGCGGATAGAGGGAGTGAGCAGTTCTTC.